This is a list of T cell receptor beta chains from one sample in a study of CD8+ T cells in alopecia areata. Libraries were prepared by immunoSEQ multiplex PCR; TCRdb keeps only in-frame clonotypes and omits some of them. This table holds 87,000 or so clones, over 70% found once. Here the sequenced sample was CD8+ T cells sorted from blood, taken at week 44, from a patient treated with tofacitinib. The receptors were gathered from a human donor with alopecia areata. Each CDR3 is given with its conserved first and last residue. A D gene is named only where the DNA matches it firmly. The size field is filled for only some rows; it gives once, few, many or a size class.

V gene: TRBV5-6; D gene: NA; CDR3 length: 13; J gene: TRBJ2-4; clone size: once; CDR3 protein: CASSLGRDGGQYF; CDR3 DNA: TGTGCCAGCAGCTTGGGCAGGGACGGTGGTCAGTACTTC
V gene: TRBV7-2; D gene: NA; CDR3 length: 12; J gene: TRBJ1-1; clone size: NA; CDR3 protein: CASSSGFTEAFF; CDR3 DNA: TGTGCCAGCAGCTCAGGGTTTACTGAAGCTTTCTTT
V gene: TRBV15; D gene: NA; CDR3 length: 15; J gene: TRBJ2-7; clone size: NA; CDR3 protein: CATSREGTSSYEQYF; CDR3 DNA: TGTGCCACCAGCAGAGAAGGGACCTCCTCCTACGAGCAGTACTTC
V gene: TRBV7-2; D gene: NA; CDR3 length: 15; J gene: TRBJ2-5; clone size: NA; CDR3 protein: CASSLYGQLQETQYF; CDR3 DNA: TGTGCCAGCAGCTTATACGGACAGCTCCAAGAGACCCAGTACTTC
V gene: TRBV5-1; D gene: NA; CDR3 length: 14; J gene: TRBJ2-7; clone size: NA; CDR3 protein: CASSLTGNSYEQYF; CDR3 DNA: TGCGCCAGCAGCTTGACAGGGAACTCCTACGAGCAGTACTTC
V gene: TRBV15; D gene: NA; CDR3 length: 16; J gene: TRBJ2-1; clone size: NA; CDR3 protein: CATSRDVGDSHNEQFF; CDR3 DNA: TGTGCCACCAGCAGAGATGTAGGCGACAGCCACAATGAGCAGTTCTTC
V gene: TRBV5-4; D gene: NA; CDR3 length: 11; J gene: TRBJ2-1; clone size: NA; CDR3 protein: CASSLSGHQFF; CDR3 DNA: TGTGCCAGCAGCCTCTCGGGGCACCAGTTCTTC
V gene: TRBV27; D gene: TRBD1; CDR3 length: 14; J gene: TRBJ1-2; clone size: NA; CDR3 protein: CASSGTGTNYGYTF; CDR3 DNA: TGTGCCAGCAGCGGGACAGGAACTAACTATGGCTACACCTTC
V gene: TRBV5-6; D gene: NA; CDR3 length: 14; J gene: TRBJ2-7; clone size: NA; CDR3 protein: CASSLHLTYYEQYF; CDR3 DNA: TGTGCCAGCAGCTTGCACCTCACTTACTACGAGCAGTACTTC
V gene: TRBV19; D gene: NA; CDR3 length: 14; J gene: TRBJ1-2; clone size: once; CDR3 protein: CASSSLAGNYGYTF; CDR3 DNA: TGTGCCAGTAGTTCTCTCGCAGGGAACTATGGCTACACCTTC
V gene: TRBV19; D gene: NA; CDR3 length: 13; J gene: TRBJ2-7; clone size: NA; CDR3 protein: CASSPDSSYEQYF; CDR3 DNA: TGTGCCAGTAGCCCCGACAGCTCCTACGAGCAGTACTTC
V gene: TRBV6-5; D gene: NA; CDR3 length: 14; J gene: TRBJ1-2; clone size: NA; CDR3 protein: CASTSLVADYGYTF; CDR3 DNA: TGTGCCAGCACTTCGTTAGTGGCAGACTATGGCTACACCTTC
V gene: TRBV30; D gene: NA; CDR3 length: 15; J gene: TRBJ1-5; clone size: NA; CDR3 protein: CAWGVDSGGNQPQHF; CDR3 DNA: TGTGCCTGGGGAGTAGATTCGGGGGGCAATCAGCCCCAGCATTTT
V gene: TRBV4-3; D gene: NA; CDR3 length: 14; J gene: TRBJ2-6; clone size: NA; CDR3 protein: CASSQETGGIVLTF; CDR3 DNA: TGCGCCAGCAGCCAAGAGACAGGAGGGATCGTCCTGACTTTC
V gene: TRBV5-1; D gene: TRBD2; CDR3 length: 16; J gene: TRBJ2-1; clone size: NA; CDR3 protein: CASSAAGTSLINEQFF; CDR3 DNA: TGCGCCAGCAGCGCCGCCGGGACTAGCCTTATAAATGAGCAGTTCTTC
V gene: TRBV2; D gene: TRBD1; CDR3 length: 14; J gene: TRBJ1-2; clone size: NA; CDR3 protein: CASRGTATGYGYTF; CDR3 DNA: TGTGCCAGCAGGGGGACAGCCACGGGCTATGGCTACACCTTC
V gene: TRBV18; D gene: TRBD1; CDR3 length: 17; J gene: TRBJ2-1; clone size: NA; CDR3 protein: CASSPGDSYDSYNEQFF; CDR3 DNA: TGTGCCAGCTCACCAGGGGACAGCTACGACTCCTACAATGAGCAGTTCTTC
V gene: TRBV27; D gene: NA; CDR3 length: 13; J gene: TRBJ2-3; clone size: NA; CDR3 protein: CASSFRGTDTQYF; CDR3 DNA: TGTGCCAGCAGTTTTCGGGGTACAGATACGCAGTATTTT
V gene: TRBV4-3; D gene: NA; CDR3 length: 15; J gene: TRBJ2-7; clone size: NA; CDR3 protein: CASSQDLAGDYEQYF; CDR3 DNA: TGCGCCAGCAGCCAAGATTTGGCCGGAGACTACGAGCAGTACTTC
V gene: TRBV11-2; D gene: NA; CDR3 length: 13; J gene: TRBJ1-5; clone size: medium-sized; CDR3 protein: CASSLSPSQPQHF; CDR3 DNA: TGTGCCAGCAGCTTATCGCCTTCGCAGCCCCAGCATTTT
V gene: TRBV29-1; D gene: NA; CDR3 length: 11; J gene: TRBJ1-1; clone size: NA; CDR3 protein: CSVADGTEAFF; CDR3 DNA: TGCAGCGTTGCAGATGGGACTGAAGCTTTCTTT
V gene: TRBV29-1; D gene: NA; CDR3 length: 18; J gene: TRBJ2-1; clone size: once; CDR3 protein: CSVEDGGGGASLDNEQFF; CDR3 DNA: TGCAGCGTTGAAGATGGTGGCGGGGGCGCCTCCTTGGACAATGAGCAGTTCTTC
V gene: TRBV12-5; D gene: TRBD1; CDR3 length: 16; J gene: TRBJ2-1; clone size: few; CDR3 protein: CASGDSDRGLWNEQFF; CDR3 DNA: TGTGCTAGTGGTGATTCGGACAGGGGGTTATGGAATGAGCAGTTCTTC
V gene: TRBV30; D gene: NA; CDR3 length: 16; J gene: TRBJ2-5; clone size: NA; CDR3 protein: CAWSVPGGLGWETQYF; CDR3 DNA: TGTGCCTGGAGTGTCCCTGGGGGGCTGGGCTGGGAGACCCAGTACTTC
V gene: TRBV4-3; D gene: NA; CDR3 length: 16; J gene: TRBJ2-1; clone size: NA; CDR3 protein: CASSQDRAGDNNEQFF; CDR3 DNA: TGCGCCAGCAGCCAAGATCGGGCAGGGGATAACAATGAGCAGTTCTTC
V gene: TRBV5-1; D gene: TRBD1; CDR3 length: 13; J gene: TRBJ2-7; clone size: NA; CDR3 protein: CASRGQGAYEQYF; CDR3 DNA: TGCGCCAGCAGGGGACAGGGTGCGTACGAGCAGTACTTC
V gene: TRBV28; D gene: TRBD1; CDR3 length: 14; J gene: TRBJ2-7; clone size: NA; CDR3 protein: CASSLTGGDYEQYF; CDR3 DNA: TGTGCCAGCAGTTTAACAGGGGGTGACTACGAGCAGTACTTC
V gene: TRBV25-1; D gene: TRBD1; CDR3 length: 16; J gene: TRBJ1-5; clone size: NA; CDR3 protein: CASSPREGGYDQPQHF; CDR3 DNA: TGTGCCAGCAGCCCCCGGGAAGGGGGCTATGATCAGCCCCAGCATTTT
V gene: TRBV4-3; D gene: TRBD2; CDR3 length: 16; J gene: TRBJ2-3; clone size: few; CDR3 protein: CASSQDLAGGTDTQYF; CDR3 DNA: TGCGCCAGCAGCCAAGATCTAGCGGGGGGCACAGATACGCAGTATTTT
V gene: TRBV15; D gene: NA; CDR3 length: 14; J gene: TRBJ2-2; clone size: few; CDR3 protein: CATSRDQVLGELFF; CDR3 DNA: TGTGCCACCAGCAGAGATCAAGTCCTCGGGGAGCTGTTTTTT
V gene: TRBV14; D gene: TRBD2; CDR3 length: 16; J gene: TRBJ2-3; clone size: few; CDR3 protein: CASSQVSGGTDPGQYF; CDR3 DNA: TGTGCCAGCAGCCAAGTTAGCGGGGGTACCGACCCGGGGCAGTATTTT